This T cell receptor (beta chain) was identified during a study of T-cell reconstitution after alpha-beta-depleted transplantation in children. Study-wide findings and caveats: Several hundred expanded graft clones reportedly were the source of alpha-beta T cells about two months after transplant. The origin of high day-60 TCRbeta diversity in some patients lay in surviving recipient T cells and thymic progenitors. Once a year had passed after transplant, T-cell counts and diversity came mostly from newly produced T cells.

This clonotype was seen more than once but under ten times. Its specificity is unknown. Preparing the TCRbeta library involved the use of unique molecular identifiers. TCRdb passed the PCR reads through MiXCR, listing each CDR3 protein once. The table records 450,000 to 700,000 distinct CDR3 sequences, over 20% of them present only once. The CDR3 is 12 amino acids. V was trimmed by 0 bases and J by 6 bases, leaving 7 bases between them. Germline CDR1 reads SGDLS; CDR2 reads YYNGEE. The origin of this receptor is a boy less than two years old with Wiskott-Aldrich syndrome, due to receive a stem cell transplant. The gene calls are TRBV9 and TRBJ2-7; D is unclear. The sequenced sample was PBMCs, obtained before TCRalphabeta/CD19-depleted stem cell transplant. The CDR3 DNA is TGTGCCAGCAGCGTAGATTTCGGCGAGCAGTACTTC. Encoded protein: CASSVDFGEQYF.